Sequencing of this T cell receptor beta chain was carried out in a study of blood T cell repertoires in COVID-19 (dated by TCRdb to 2020 to 2022). About the full investigation: The collaborator samples originated in the United States, Italy and Spain and spanned the acute and convalescent phases of COVID-19. The prospective study material was composed of cDNA or gDNA derived from T cells, B-cell-depleted T cells, or PBMCs. The dataset comprised deeply sampled blood TCRbeta repertoires from subjects exposed to, actively infected with, or recovered from COVID-19. The repertoires were released in a freely available public database intended as a resource for research on the immune response to SARS-CoV-2. The samples were drawn from the first 160 participants of the ongoing ImmuneRACE study and from under 1,500 subjects provided by 6 global collaborators. Nearly every sample came with metadata listing a de-identified subject ID, COVID-19 status, age in years and sex. HLA class I and class II types, where available, came from metadata supplied by the sample provider rather than from assay-based typing. General findings and caveats noted by the study authors: Clinical and demographic metadata were provided uncurated, with the amount varying by source and participant.

Participants in the prospective study were aged roughly 18 to 100 years, lived in under 30 United States geographic areas, and enrolled through a virtual design. In the prospective study, cohorts were assigned on the basis of participant-reported clinical history obtained from a screening survey and a study questionnaire. ImmuneRACE Cohort 3 recovered participants were defined by two consecutive negative NP/OP PCR tests, healthcare professional clearance, or symptom resolution. In the prospective study, mobile phlebotomists collected whole blood, serum and a nasopharyngeal or oropharyngeal swab from each participant. Participants in the prospective study had the option to provide additional blood draws and questionnaires over a 2-month period. Before DNA extraction, prospective study blood samples were shipped either frozen or at room temperature. With respect to this clone: It lacks a known antigen. No base quality values were provided; no much bigger clone lies one nucleotide off.

Reading from cysteine to phenylalanine, the CDR3 counts 13 amino acids. The DNA shown is the 39-base CDR3, in frame from base 1. Germline trimming amounts to 7 bases on V and 6 bases on J, with 6 as the count of junction bases outside the gene matches. TCRbeta CDR3 regions were amplified from genomic DNA using the immunoSEQ Assay, a bias-controlled multiplex PCR. For the original study's pipeline: Within the assay, amplification of reference gene primers was used to estimate how many nucleated cells each sample contained. Sequence reads were collapsed and filtered to measure the absolute abundance of every unique TCRbeta CDR3 rearrangement. For each sample, productive Simpson clonality was calculated by taking the square root of Simpson's diversity index across productive rearrangements. This immuneACCESS table, as held by TCRdb, lists in-frame sequences with V and J called but not all clones. Of the missing ones, under half trace to an unresolved V gene in checked studies; the others have no known cause. The V and J calls and clone size were taken over from that table, and D and trimming were inferred from the DNA. The sample profile shows about 480,000 clones; over 75% of them were found once. Jointly, the top ten make up approximately 1.8% of the sample.

This sequence was found in a woman in her thirties or forties who had recovered from COVID-19. The chain was built from TRBV12-3 or TRBV12-4 and TRBJ1-5, and TRBD1 aligns with 7 junction nucleotides. Sequenced sample: PBMCs or T cells enriched from blood (not recorded which). The DNA sequence reads TGTGCCAGCACCCGACAGGGAGGTCAGCCCCAGCATTTT. This translates into CASTRQGGQPQHF.